The 13 T cell receptor beta chains in this list originate from one sample, sequenced in a study of blood T cell repertoires in COVID-19. The data were produced by immunoSEQ multiplex PCR, yet TCRdb's version contains in-frame clones alone and is incomplete. The table includes fewer than 300,000 clones, approximately 90% detected once. Material for sequencing was peripheral blood. The receptor source for this set is a woman aged 40 to 50 who had recovered from COVID-19.

V and J are TRBV29-1 and TRBJ2-5; possible D gene TRBD1, 5 bases. CDR3 length equals 16 residues. Germline V gives CDR1 SQVTM, CDR2 ANQGSEA. V dropped 8 bases and J dropped 1 base, with 23 bases sitting between them. CDR3 sequence reads: CSTGRTLGLAQETQYF. In nucleotides, the CDR3 is TGCAGCACCGGACGGACACTGGGGCTTGCCCAAGAGACCCAGTACTTC.

The gene calls are TRBV5-1 and TRBJ2-1, with 13 bases that match TRBD2. The CDR3 length is 16 residues. J was trimmed by 9 bases and V by 0 bases; bases with no gene match: 6. The V gene's germline CDR1 is SGHRS and CDR2 YFSETQ. Written as DNA, the CDR3 is TGCGCCAGCAGCTTGGGAGGGACTAGCGGGACGGGTGAGCAGTTCTTC. It codes for CASSLGGTSGTGEQFF.

The chain couples TRBV30 to TRBJ2-1; a possible D gene is TRBD1 (5 bases). Germline V gene data show CDR1 as GTSNPN and CDR2 as SVGIG (reference sequence). With 8 bases removed from V and 7 bases from J, the gap between germline ends came to 21 bases. CDR3 length equals 14 residues. The CDR3 DNA reads as TGTGCCCGCCAGGGCCCCGGGCCCGCGAATGAGCAGTTCTTC. Its protein is CARQGPGPANEQFF.

V usage is TRBV5-4 and J usage is TRBJ2-5, with a tentative D call TRBD2 (7 bases). Germline lookup yields CDR1 SGHNT and CDR2 YYREEE (reference sequence). The CDR3 length is 15 residues. V dropped 4 bases and J dropped 7 bases, with 20 bases sitting between them. The DNA of the CDR3 is TGTGCCAGCAGCCCGGGGGGCGGGACCCCGGGGACCCAGTACTTC. Amino acids: CASSPGGGTPGTQYF.

This chain connects TRBV19 to TRBJ2-7; D may be TRBD2 (6 bases). CDR3 length: 10 residues. Trimming cost V 11 bases and J 3 bases, with 8 bases left between them. CDR1 and CDR2 (germline): LNHDA, SQIVND (reference sequence). The CDR3 loop reads CAGGFYEQYV. In DNA form, the CDR3 reads TGTGCCGGAGGGTTCTACGAGCAGTACGTC.

The V and J genes are TRBV19 and TRBJ2-2; D call uncertain. The CDR3 extends over 14 amino acids. The V gene lost 1 base and the J gene lost 6 bases, with 9 bases spanning the gap. Germline assignment: CDR1 LNHDA and CDR2 SQIVND (reference sequence). In nucleotides, the CDR3 is TGTGCCAGTAGTATAGTGGGCCAGGCCGGGGAGCTGTTTTTT. Residues: CASSIVGQAGELFF.

CDR3 sequence: CASSADGGNTIYF. The CDR3, as DNA: TGTGCCAGTAGTGCTGACGGGGGAAACACCATATATTTT. This sequence joins TRBV19 and TRBJ1-3; D not resolved. CDR1 LNHDA and CDR2 SQIVND come from the germline V gene (reference sequence). The CDR3 loop spans 13 amino acids. Deletions cut 5 bases from V and 4 bases from J, with 9 bases between.

The chain links TRBV7-9 to TRBJ1-1; possibly TRBD1 for D (6 bases). Germline V CDR1 and CDR2: SEHNR, FQNEAQ (reference sequence). The germline V and J ends were trimmed by 4 bases and 1 base, with 13 bases remaining between them. The CDR3 contains 15 residues. The CDR3 coding sequence is TGTGCCAGCAGCTCCCTGGGGGCCAGGAACACTGAAGCTTTCTTT. Residues: CASSSLGARNTEAFF.

This chain joins TRBV28 and TRBJ2-3; the match to TRBD2 covers 7 bases. Germline CDR1 and CDR2: MDHEN and SYDVKM. Losses at the gene ends were 5 bases for V and 10 bases for J; bases not matched to a gene: 3. The CDR3 loop spans 11 amino acids. CDR3 loop: CASSPGGAQYF. Written as DNA, the CDR3 is TGTGCCAGCAGTCCGGGGGGAGCGCAGTATTTT.

This chain uses TRBV6-6 with TRBJ1-1, with D perhaps TRBD1 (6 bases). With 7 bases removed from V and 4 bases from J, the gap between germline ends came to 16 bases. The CDR3 is 14 residues long. Germline lookup yields CDR1 MNHNY and CDR2 SVGAGI (reference sequence). The CDR3 loop is CASKLPQGLTEAFF. The CDR3 nucleotides read TGTGCCAGCAAACTACCCCAGGGGCTCACTGAAGCTTTCTTT.

This CDR3 reads CASSLTRLANTDTQYF. The CDR3 DNA reads TGTGCCAGCAGCTTAACCCGACTAGCGAACACAGATACGCAGTATTTT. The V gene is TRBV7-3, the J gene TRBJ2-3; 8 bases map to TRBD2. This CDR3 is built from 16 residues. Germline V CDR1 and CDR2: SGHTA, FQGTGA. The junction had 4 bases not matched to a gene; V was cut back by 0 bases and J by 2 bases.

The J gene is TRBJ1-1, the V gene TRBV6-2 or TRBV6-3; no clear D. Per germline, CDR1 MNHEY and CDR2 SVGEGT. The CDR3 is 13 amino acids. The V end lost 3 bases, the J end lost 6 bases, and 11 bases lay between the germline ends. The CDR3 spells CASSYAAPPEAFF. The DNA of the CDR3 is TGTGCCAGCAGTTATGCGGCCCCGCCTGAAGCTTTCTTT.

The J gene is TRBJ1-1, the V gene TRBV7-3, with D hard to call. With 4 bases removed from V and 1 base from J, the gap between germline ends came to 7 bases. The germline CDR1 and CDR2 sequences are SGHTA and FQGTGA. The CDR3 consists of 13 residues. CDR3 amino acids: CASSSDWNTEAFF. DNA of the CDR3: TGTGCCAGCAGCTCGGACTGGAACACTGAAGCTTTCTTT.